These T cell receptor beta chains were read from a single sample in a study of blood T cell repertoires in COVID-19. The protocol was immunoSEQ multiplex PCR, while the TCRdb copy is restricted to in-frame clones and leaves out a portion. Of under 200,000 clones in the sample, 70% to 90% were seen once. The source material was peripheral blood. Source of these receptors: a man aged 35 to 55 with active or convalescent COVID-19. Each CDR3 is given with its conserved first and last residue. The D gene is left open where the match is weak. A clone size is listed for some rows: how often the clone was seen (once, few, many), or a class if it is expanded.

D: TRBD1; length: 14; size: NA; J: TRBJ2-7; V: TRBV28; CDR3: CASSGTGGIDEQYF; DNA: TGTGCCAGCAGCGGGACAGGGGGCATCGACGAGCAGTACTTC
D: TRBD1; length: 12; size: NA; J: TRBJ1-2; V: TRBV25-1; CDR3: CASSVKGADYTF; DNA: TGTGCCAGCAGTGTTAAGGGGGCTGACTACACCTTC
D: NA; length: 19; size: NA; J: TRBJ1-2; V: TRBV30; CDR3: CAWSVHLSTARKTFYGYTF; DNA: TGTGCCTGGAGTGTACACCTGTCGACTGCCAGAAAAACCTTCTATGGCTACACCTTC
D: TRBD2; length: 16; size: NA; J: TRBJ2-1; V: TRBV6-2/TRBV6-3; CDR3: CASSYIAGGPDNEQFF; DNA: TGTGCCAGCAGTTACATAGCGGGGGGGCCCGACAATGAGCAGTTCTTC
D: TRBD2; length: 19; size: NA; J: TRBJ2-1; V: TRBV5-1; CDR3: CASSLDPTSGIPSYNEQFF; DNA: TGCGCCAGCAGCTTGGATCCGACTAGCGGAATACCCTCCTACAATGAGCAGTTCTTC
D: NA; length: 12; size: NA; J: TRBJ1-1; V: TRBV6-6; CDR3: CASLAMNTEAFF; DNA: TGTGCCAGCCTGGCCATGAACACTGAAGCTTTCTTT
D: TRBD1; length: 16; size: NA; J: TRBJ2-7; V: TRBV4-1; CDR3: CASSQDGQGSFYEQYF; DNA: TGCGCCAGCAGCCAGGACGGACAGGGAAGTTTCTACGAGCAGTACTTC
D: TRBD1; length: 15; size: NA; J: TRBJ1-1; V: TRBV6-5; CDR3: CASRTATGTNTEAFF; DNA: TGTGCCAGCAGGACTGCGACAGGGACGAACACTGAAGCTTTCTTT
D: NA; length: 13; size: NA; J: TRBJ1-1; V: TRBV27; CDR3: CASSLHLGTEAFF; DNA: TGTGCCAGCAGTTTACACCTCGGCACTGAAGCTTTCTTT
D: NA; length: 13; size: NA; J: TRBJ1-4; V: TRBV6-6; CDR3: CASSLLDSEKLFF; DNA: TGTGCCAGCAGTCTACTGGACAGTGAAAAACTGTTTTTT
D: TRBD1; length: 14; size: NA; J: TRBJ2-7; V: TRBV6-5; CDR3: CASSRGQGAVEQYF; DNA: TGTGCCAGCAGTAGGGGACAGGGGGCGGTCGAGCAGTACTTC
D: NA; length: 14; size: NA; J: TRBJ1-6; V: TRBV5-1; CDR3: CASSLVAGGSPLHF; DNA: TGCGCCAGCAGCTTAGTGGCCGGGGGATCACCCCTCCACTTT
D: TRBD1; length: 14; size: NA; J: TRBJ2-5; V: TRBV19; CDR3: CASRNDRVGETQYF; DNA: TGTGCCAGTAGAAACGACAGGGTGGGTGAGACCCAGTACTTC
D: NA; length: 13; size: few; J: TRBJ2-5; V: TRBV11-3; CDR3: CASSHPNFGTQYF; DNA: TGTGCCAGCAGCCACCCTAACTTCGGGACCCAGTACTTC
D: TRBD1; length: 15; size: NA; J: TRBJ1-5; V: TRBV3-1/TRBV3-2; CDR3: CASSPQQGAAQPQHF; DNA: TGTGCCAGCAGCCCACAACAGGGGGCAGCTCAGCCCCAGCATTTT
D: NA; length: 14; size: NA; J: TRBJ1-1; V: TRBV28; CDR3: CASSPGQLNTEAFF; DNA: TGTGCCAGCAGTCCCGGACAGCTAAACACTGAAGCTTTCTTT
D: TRBD1; length: 12; size: few; J: TRBJ1-1; V: TRBV28; CDR3: CAHEGDRAEAFF; DNA: TGTGCCCACGAGGGGGACAGAGCTGAAGCTTTCTTT
D: NA; length: 13; size: NA; J: TRBJ1-1; V: TRBV30; CDR3: CAWKDRSGSKAFF; DNA: TGTGCCTGGAAGGATCGCAGCGGTAGTAAAGCTTTCTTT
D: NA; length: 15; size: NA; J: TRBJ2-6; V: TRBV30; CDR3: CAWSPVSSGANVLTF; DNA: TGTGCCTGGAGTCCCGTGAGCTCTGGGGCCAACGTCCTGACTTTC
D: TRBD1; length: 15; size: NA; J: TRBJ2-4; V: TRBV28; CDR3: CASSIHRDRVNIQYF; DNA: TGTGCCAGCAGTATACACCGGGACAGGGTAAACATTCAGTACTTC
D: NA; length: 11; size: NA; J: TRBJ2-5; V: TRBV20-1; CDR3: CSARDAGPQYF; DNA: TGCAGTGCTAGAGATGCTGGGCCCCAGTACTTC
D: TRBD1; length: 14; size: once; J: TRBJ1-2; V: TRBV5-6; CDR3: CASRRLKGAGGYTF; DNA: TGTGCCAGCAGGAGGTTGAAGGGGGCGGGTGGCTACACCTTC
D: NA; length: 13; size: once; J: TRBJ2-7; V: TRBV2; CDR3: CASSEETGAEQYF; DNA: TGTGCCAGCAGTGAAGAGACAGGCGCCGAGCAGTACTTC
D: NA; length: 15; size: NA; J: TRBJ2-5; V: TRBV7-9; CDR3: CASSLVLQGQETQYF; DNA: TGTGCCAGCAGCTTAGTTTTACAGGGACAAGAGACCCAGTACTTC
D: NA; length: 14; size: NA; J: TRBJ1-2; V: TRBV28; CDR3: CASSLKQGSAGYTF; DNA: TGTGCCAGCAGTCTAAAACAGGGCTCCGCTGGCTACACCTTC
D: TRBD1; length: 18; size: NA; J: TRBJ2-7; V: TRBV7-9; CDR3: CASSSTRTGHLTPDEQYF; DNA: TGTGCCAGCAGCTCAACGCGGACAGGACACCTGACGCCGGACGAGCAGTACTTC
D: NA; length: 14; size: NA; J: TRBJ1-1; V: TRBV3-1/TRBV3-2; CDR3: CASSQDSRNTEAFF; DNA: TGTGCCAGCAGCCAAGATAGTAGGAACACTGAAGCTTTCTTT
D: TRBD1; length: 14; size: NA; J: TRBJ1-1; V: TRBV5-1; CDR3: CASSFRTGSTEAFF; DNA: TGCGCCAGCAGCTTCCGGACAGGGAGCACTGAAGCTTTCTTT
D: TRBD2; length: 15; size: NA; J: TRBJ2-7; V: TRBV5-6; CDR3: CASSPSGRSVGEQYF; DNA: TGTGCCAGCAGCCCTAGCGGGAGGTCAGTCGGCGAGCAGTACTTC
D: NA; length: 15; size: NA; J: TRBJ1-4; V: TRBV21-1; CDR3: CASSKRRHTNEKLFF; DNA: TGTGCCAGCAGCAAGAGGAGGCATACTAATGAAAAACTGTTTTTT
D: TRBD1; length: 15; size: NA; J: TRBJ1-1; V: TRBV5-4; CDR3: CASSVDREQNTEAFF; DNA: TGTGCCAGCAGCGTGGACAGGGAGCAAAACACTGAAGCTTTCTTT
D: TRBD2; length: 14; size: NA; J: TRBJ2-7; V: TRBV11-2; CDR3: CASSDRTSVYEQYF; DNA: TGTGCCAGCAGCGATCGGACTAGCGTCTACGAGCAGTACTTC
D: NA; length: 13; size: NA; J: TRBJ1-2; V: TRBV12-3/TRBV12-4; CDR3: CASSRTRGGGYTF; DNA: TGTGCCAGCAGTCGGACCAGGGGCGGTGGCTACACCTTC
D: NA; length: 14; size: NA; J: TRBJ1-1; V: TRBV11-3; CDR3: CASSLEGSNTEAFF; DNA: TGTGCCAGCAGCTTGGAGGGAAGTAACACTGAAGCTTTCTTT
D: NA; length: 13; size: NA; J: TRBJ1-2; V: TRBV29-1; CDR3: CSVGAKPANGYTF; DNA: TGCAGCGTTGGTGCGAAACCCGCGAATGGCTACACCTTC
D: TRBD1; length: 14; size: NA; J: TRBJ2-7; V: TRBV19; CDR3: CASSISPGGYEQYF; DNA: TGTGCCAGTAGTATATCCCCAGGGGGCTACGAGCAGTACTTC
D: NA; length: 17; size: NA; J: TRBJ2-5; V: TRBV7-9; CDR3: CASSPSGTPNLRETQYF; DNA: TGTGCCAGCAGCCCCAGTGGGACACCGAACTTAAGAGAGACCCAGTACTTC
D: NA; length: 15; size: NA; J: TRBJ1-4; V: TRBV19; CDR3: CASSIRAGLNEKLFF; DNA: TGTGCCAGTAGTATACGCGCAGGGTTGAATGAAAAACTGTTTTTT
D: TRBD1; length: 14; size: NA; J: TRBJ1-1; V: TRBV6-5; CDR3: CASRRTGLNTEAFF; DNA: TGTGCCAGCAGGCGGACAGGACTGAACACTGAAGCTTTCTTT
D: TRBD1; length: 15; size: few; J: TRBJ1-1; V: TRBV9; CDR3: CASSATGALNTEAFF; DNA: TGTGCCAGCAGCGCGACAGGGGCGTTGAACACTGAAGCTTTCTTT
D: TRBD2; length: 15; size: NA; J: TRBJ2-1; V: TRBV4-2; CDR3: CASSQAGGFYNEQFF; DNA: TGTGCCAGCAGCCAAGCCGGGGGGTTCTACAATGAGCAGTTCTTC
D: NA; length: 16; size: NA; J: TRBJ2-1; V: TRBV7-2; CDR3: CASSLDGRGRLNEQFF; DNA: TGTGCCAGCAGCTTAGACGGGAGGGGGCGACTCAATGAGCAGTTCTTC
D: NA; length: 14; size: NA; J: TRBJ2-5; V: TRBV5-4; CDR3: CASSLESGVETQYF; DNA: TGTGCCAGCAGCTTGGAATCCGGGGTGGAGACCCAGTACTTC
D: NA; length: 15; size: NA; J: TRBJ1-1; V: TRBV10-2; CDR3: CASSEYSRGNTEAFF; DNA: TGCGCCAGCAGTGAGTATTCCAGGGGGAACACTGAAGCTTTCTTT
D: NA; length: 13; size: NA; J: TRBJ2-3; V: TRBV6-2/TRBV6-3; CDR3: CASSRDFSDTQYF; DNA: TGTGCCAGCAGTCGTGACTTCTCAGATACGCAGTATTTT
D: TRBD1; length: 13; size: NA; J: TRBJ1-1; V: TRBV6-5; CDR3: CASSTGGLTEAFF; DNA: TGTGCCAGCAGCACAGGGGGCTTAACTGAAGCTTTCTTT
D: TRBD1; length: 14; size: NA; J: TRBJ1-2; V: TRBV5-4; CDR3: CASSPIGTGDGYTF; DNA: TGTGCCAGCAGCCCCATAGGGACAGGGGATGGCTACACCTTC
D: NA; length: 14; size: NA; J: TRBJ1-6; V: TRBV18; CDR3: CASSPTPTDSPLHF; DNA: TGTGCCAGCTCACCCACCCCGACAGATTCACCCCTCCACTTT
D: NA; length: 13; size: NA; J: TRBJ2-7; V: TRBV19; CDR3: CASSSTGGYEQYF; DNA: TGTGCCAGTAGTAGCACCGGGGGCTACGAGCAGTACTTC
D: NA; length: 11; size: NA; J: TRBJ2-7; V: TRBV2; CDR3: CASSHPGEQYF; DNA: TGTGCCAGCAGCCATCCGGGCGAGCAGTACTTC
D: TRBD1; length: 12; size: NA; J: TRBJ1-2; V: TRBV29-1; CDR3: CSSDRVNYGYTF; DNA: TGCAGCTCCGACAGGGTTAACTATGGCTACACCTTC
D: TRBD2; length: 16; size: NA; J: TRBJ2-3; V: TRBV4-1; CDR3: CASSPPAASGGDTQYF; DNA: TGCGCCAGCAGCCCCCCCGCGGCTAGCGGGGGTGATACGCAGTATTTT
D: TRBD1; length: 15; size: NA; J: TRBJ1-2; V: TRBV5-1; CDR3: CASSSWGQLNYGYTF; DNA: TGCGCCAGCAGCTCCTGGGGACAGTTAAACTATGGCTACACCTTC
D: NA; length: 15; size: NA; J: TRBJ1-6; V: TRBV7-3; CDR3: CASSLLSGYNSPLHF; DNA: TGTGCCAGCAGCTTATTGTCAGGGTATAATTCACCCCTCCACTTT
D: NA; length: 15; size: NA; J: TRBJ1-3; V: TRBV5-4; CDR3: CASSLAGHSGNTIYF; DNA: TGTGCCAGCAGCTTGGCCGGACACTCTGGAAACACCATATATTTT
D: TRBD1; length: 12; size: NA; J: TRBJ1-1; V: TRBV2; CDR3: CASTNRGTEAFF; DNA: TGTGCCAGCACGAACAGGGGAACTGAAGCTTTCTTT
D: TRBD1; length: 16; size: NA; J: TRBJ1-5; V: TRBV10-3; CDR3: CAISESRQGANQPQHF; DNA: TGTGCCATCAGCGAATCACGACAGGGGGCGAATCAGCCCCAGCATTTT